Listed here is a single T cell receptor beta chain. Its antigen remains unknown. This entry belongs to a study of PD-1 blockade in classical Hodgkin lymphoma. Study-level background: Patients were dosed intravenously with nivolumab at 3 mg/kg every 2 weeks.

Germline-derived CDR1 and CDR2 are SGHDT and YYEEEE. This CDR3 has 15 residues. V was pared by 5 bases and J by 0 bases, with 13 bases between. The data were produced by immunoSEQ multiplex PCR, yet TCRdb's version contains in-frame clones alone and is incomplete. Among tens of thousands of clones listed, approximately 80% were seen once. The time point: cycle 4 day 1 (C4D1), after more than five weeks of nivolumab. Every patient relapsed after autologous stem cell transplantation, and brentuximab vedotin exposure varied. Study results and caveats: For complete responders, baseline diversity was comparable to that of newly diagnosed patients. According to reports, newly diagnosed patients had lower baseline TCR diversity than healthy donors, and relapsed/refractory patients had lower baseline TCR diversity still.

Sample: peripheral blood mononuclear cells (PBMCs), taken before the fourth cycle of nivolumab. The chain has TRBV5-6 and TRBJ2-3; D is possibly TRBD2 (5 bases). The TCR originated in a human donor with classical Hodgkin lymphoma. In nucleotides, the CDR3 is TGTGCCAGCAGTTTCGACTACGCTAGCACAGATACGCAGTATTTT. Protein product: CASSFDYASTDTQYF.